The 22 T cell receptor beta chains in this list originate from one sample, sequenced in a study of regulatory T cells in long-lasting Graves disease. Documented time point: persistent/refractory GD, antithyroid drugs over 5 years with positive TRAb. The TCR library used RNA extracted from PBMCs. To make TCR beta libraries, researchers used iRepertoire HTBI primers and Arm-PCR of CDR3 regions. TCRdb recomputed calls from the multiplex PCR reads with MiXCR, one row per CDR3 protein. The sample shows roughly 430,000 distinct CDR3 sequences, 21% of them seen only once. The sequenced sample was peripheral blood mononuclear cells (PBMCs), obtained when the disease was refractory, from a patient treated with antithyroid drugs. The source is a female donor with Graves disease.

The V gene is TRBV5-5, the J gene TRBJ2-7, with D possibly TRBD2 on 7 matching bases. Between the trimmed V and J ends, which lost 6 bases and 7 bases, there was a span of 17 bases. CDR1 and CDR2 (germline): SGHKS, YYEKEE (reference sequence). CDR3 length: 13 residues. CDR3 sequence: CASTMGGAQEQYF. The CDR3 region has the DNA TGTGCCAGCACCATGGGGGGGGCGCAAGAGCAGTACTTC.

This clonotype was recorded many times. The chain links TRBV6-5 to TRBJ1-2; possible D gene TRBD1, 5 bases. The CDR3 is 13 residues long. CDR1 is MNHEY and CDR2 is SVGAGI in the germline V gene. V was pared by 2 bases and J by 3 bases, with 7 bases between. CDR3 protein: CASSYGTYYGYTF. Here the CDR3 DNA reads TGTGCCAGCAGTTACGGGACTTACTATGGCTACACCTTC.

The chain employs TRBV11-1 and TRBJ2-3, with 7 bases fitting TRBD2. Germline values: CDR1 SGHAT, CDR2 FQDESV (reference sequence). CDR3 length equals 13 residues. Trimming removed 3 bases from V and 7 bases from J; junction bases left unmatched: 4. In DNA, the CDR3 is TGTGCCAGCAGCTTCGTGCGGGAGAATACGCAGTATTTT. Amino acids: CASSFVRENTQYF.

This clonotype has just a few counts. The chain joins TRBV28 to TRBJ2-2, with a tentative D call TRBD2 (6 bases). The CDR3 spans 15 residues. Germline CDR1 reads MDHEN; CDR2 reads SYDVKM. Between the trimmed V and J ends, which lost 5 bases and 6 bases, there was a span of 16 bases. CDR3 residues: CASSAGTPHSGELFF. The CDR3 DNA reads TGTGCCAGCAGTGCCGGGACTCCTCACTCCGGGGAGCTGTTTTTT.

This clonotype has ten or more counts. The chain joins TRBV20-1 to TRBJ2-5; perhaps D is TRBD1 or TRBD2 (6 bases each). V gave up 0 bases and J gave up 5 bases, with 19 bases separating them. Germline CDR1 reads DFQATT; CDR2 reads SNEGSKA (reference sequence). The CDR3 runs to 16 residues. CDR3 nucleotide sequence: TGCAGTGCTAGAGAGGGGGGCGCCGGTTCATTCGAGACCCAGTACTTC. Amino acid sequence: CSAREGGAGSFETQYF.

The chain has TRBV20-1 and TRBJ1-1; D unclear. V shed 0 bases and J shed 0 bases, with 14 bases lying between them. The CDR3 has 16 residues. Germline CDR1 DFQATT, CDR2 SNEGSKA (reference sequence). CDR3 sequence (DNA): TGCAGTGCTAGAGATCTCACTTCTGGGATGAACACTGAAGCTTTCTTT. Amino acid sequence: CSARDLTSGMNTEAFF.

Ten or more counts support this clonotype. V is TRBV11-2 and J is TRBJ1-6; 10 bases fit TRBD1. The V segment lost 5 bases and the J segment 4 bases; nucleotides outside the gene matches: 2. Germline CDR1 reads SGHAT; CDR2 reads FQNNGV. The CDR3 has 15 residues. CDR3 loop: CASSEDRGYNSPLHF. CDR3 nucleotide sequence: TGTGCCAGCAGCGAGGACAGGGGGTATAATTCACCCCTCCACTTT. The variable domain in full, with the rest retrieved from reference TRBV11-2 and TRBJ1-6, is EAGVAQSPRYKIIEKRQSVAFWCNPISGHATLYWYQQILGQGPKLLIQFQNNGVVDDSQLPKDRFSAERLKGVDSTLKIQPAKLEDSAVYLCASSEDRGYNSPLHFGNGTRLTVT.

This clonotype was counted between two and nine times. The V call is TRBV5-1, the J call TRBJ1-2; D call uncertain. In germline, CDR1 is SGHRS, CDR2 YFSETQ. Trimming removed 2 bases at V and 8 bases at J, with 22 bases between. This CDR3 contains 16 residues. The CDR3 region is CASSFGPGTYLVGYTF. CDR3 coding DNA: TGCGCCAGCAGCTTCGGCCCGGGCACCTATCTTGTAGGCTACACCTTC.

V usage is TRBV12-3 or TRBV12-4 and J usage is TRBJ2-3; the D is unclear. This CDR3 region has 15 residues. V was clipped by 6 bases and J by 2 bases, with 15 bases between them. CDR3 region: CASSSPFGHTDTQYF. The CDR3 region has the DNA TGTGCCAGCAGCTCCCCGTTCGGCCACACAGATACGCAGTATTTT.

This clonotype occurred a few times. This chain links TRBV7-9 with TRBJ1-4; D uncertain. This CDR3 is 14 amino acids long. Trimming removed 3 bases from V and 5 bases from J, with 10 bases in between. Germline values: CDR1 SEHNR, CDR2 FQNEAQ (reference sequence). Here the CDR3 reads CASSFHQLNEKLFF. CDR3 nucleotides: TGTGCCAGCAGCTTTCATCAGCTGAATGAAAAACTGTTTTTT.

This clonotype was detected ten times or more. The chain recombines TRBV28 with TRBJ1-5; D is undetermined. Germline V gene sequence: CDR1 MDHEN, CDR2 SYDVKM. This CDR3 is built from 15 residues. Trimming stripped 2 bases from V and 0 bases from J, with 8 bases between. CDR3 amino acids: CASSLQTLSNQPQHF. The CDR3 DNA sequence: TGTGCCAGCAGTTTACAAACACTTAGCAATCAGCCCCAGCATTTT.

A few counts support this clonotype. V usage is TRBV13 and J usage is TRBJ2-2; TRBD2 aligns across 12 bases. This CDR3 comprises 16 residues. Germline V gene sequence: CDR1 PRHDT, CDR2 FYEKMQ (reference sequence). The J segment lost 5 bases and the V segment lost 5 bases, leaving 6 bases of the junction unmatched. For the CDR3, the DNA is TGTGCCAGCAGCCACGGTGGACTAGCGGGAACCGGGGAGCTGTTTTTT. Translating gives CASSHGGLAGTGELFF.

This clonotype has only a few counts. V and J are TRBV9 and TRBJ2-7, with 7 bases that match TRBD1. This CDR3 spans 14 amino acids. The junction had 2 bases not matched to a gene; V was cut back by 0 bases and J by 2 bases. Germline CDR1 is SGDLS and CDR2 is YYNGEE. This CDR3 reads CASSVEGTAYEQYF. CDR3 bases: TGTGCCAGCAGCGTAGAAGGGACAGCCTACGAGCAGTACTTC.

This clonotype came up a few times. The chain uses TRBV6-9 and TRBJ2-7; D is possibly TRBD1 (6 bases). Germline V lookup: CDR1 MNHGY, CDR2 SVAAGI. Trimming cost V 6 bases and J 0 bases, with 15 bases left between them. The CDR3 covers 15 residues. The CDR3 DNA reads as TGTGCCAGCAGGCAGACCCGGGACAACTCCTACGAGCAGTACTTC. Protein sequence: CASRQTRDNSYEQYF.

This clonotype was picked up many times. The chain combines TRBV6-1 with TRBJ2-7; weak D call: TRBD2 (5 bases). Germline V CDR1 and CDR2: MNHNS, SASEGT. The ends were cut back, 1 base at V and 4 bases at J, with 11 bases in the middle. The CDR3 is 14 amino acids. The DNA of the CDR3 is TGTGCCAGCAGTGAAGTGACGGGATTTTACGAGCAGTACTTC. It specifies CASSEVTGFYEQYF.

Here the CDR3 reads CASSQSPTGTDTQYF. The CDR3 DNA follows: TGTGCCAGCAGCCAGAGCCCGACGGGCACAGATACGCAGTATTTT. The chain combines TRBV3-1 with TRBJ2-3; D is undetermined. Trimming removed 3 bases from V and 1 base from J, with 11 bases in between. The CDR3 is 15 residues long. Germline V lookup: CDR1 LGHDT, CDR2 YNNKEL (reference sequence).

In its sample, this clonotype was seen many times. The rearrangement joins TRBV27 to TRBJ2-7, with 7 nucleotides matching TRBD1. Germline loops: CDR1 MNHEY, CDR2 SMNVEV (reference sequence). V lost 3 bases, J lost 4 bases, and 6 bases stayed unmatched. The CDR3 runs to 14 residues. The CDR3 protein is CASSLTGSGYEQYF. In DNA, the CDR3 is TGTGCCAGCAGTTTGACAGGGTCCGGGTACGAGCAGTACTTC.

This chain uses TRBV3-1 with TRBJ2-5; a weak D match, TRBD1 (8 bases). The germline CDR1 and CDR2 sequences are LGHDT and YNNKEL (reference sequence). With 7 bases removed from V and 5 bases from J, the gap between germline ends came to 17 bases. The CDR3 runs to 14 residues. In DNA form, the CDR3 reads TGTGCCAGCACCCAGGGGGGGACAGGCGAGACCCAGTACTTC. It specifies CASTQGGTGETQYF.

In its sample, this clonotype was seen a few times. This rearrangement joins TRBV3-1 to TRBJ2-2; unclear D gene. The CDR3 extends over 11 amino acids. Germline values: CDR1 LGHDT, CDR2 YNNKEL (reference sequence). Trimming took 9 bases from V and 5 from J, leaving 7 bases between them. The CDR3 region has the DNA TGTGCCAGTGGGGTTACCGGGGAGCTGTTTTTT. This sequence encodes CASGVTGELFF.

On this clonotype: A much larger clone is a single base away; this may be a read error. The chain carries TRBV2 and TRBJ2-1, with 8 nucleotides matching TRBD2. CDR3 length: 19 amino acids. Germline V lookup: CDR1 SNHLY, CDR2 FYNNEI. The junction had 20 bases not matched to a gene; V was cut back by 4 bases and J by 6 bases. CDR3 nucleotide sequence: TGTGCCAGCAGTGTCCCCTCGGACTCTGCGGGAGGTAGTGGCAATGAGCAGTTCTTC. Translated: CASSVPSDSAGGSGNEQFF.

On this clonotype itself: The conserved phenylalanine or tryptophan is not found at the CDR3 terminus, so this likely reflects a read error. This chain joins TRBV20-1 and TRBJ1-1; the D is unclear. CDR1 is DFQATT, CDR2 SNEGSKA, per germline (reference sequence). CDR3 length equals 11 residues. The germline V and J ends were trimmed by 2 bases and 7 bases, with 8 bases remaining between them. The CDR3 region has the DNA TGCAGTGCTAGACCCACTAATGAAGCTTTCCTT. This translates into CSARPTNEAFL.

The chain employs TRBV7-2 and TRBJ1-1, with D possibly matching TRBD1 (5 bases). The CDR3 has 14 residues. V lost 7 bases and J 1 base, leaving 13 bases between the germline ends. Per the germline V gene, CDR1 is SGHTA and CDR2 is FQGNSA. CDR3 DNA: TGTGCCAGCAAAATGTCGGGGGGGAACACTGAAGCTTTCTTT. Translating gives CASKMSGGNTEAFF.